The 3 T cell receptor beta chains given below trace back to one sample, sequenced in a study. TCRdb processed the 5' RACE reads anew with MiXCR; each CDR3 protein has one entry. The table lists tens of thousands of distinct CDR3 sequences, about 20% of them singletons. The sorted Tregs were CD4+CD25+CD127-/low cells. Sequenced input: Tregs sorted from blood. These receptors were collected from a female donor with breast cancer.

This clonotype was counted at least ten times. V usage is TRBV29-1 and J usage is TRBJ2-3, with a possible D match to TRBD1 (6 bases). The CDR3 extends over 14 amino acids. CDR1 and CDR2 from the germline V gene are SQVTM and ANQGSEA. The germline V and J ends were trimmed by 3 bases and 6 bases, with 16 bases remaining between them. This CDR3 reads CSVDPDSRHDTQYF. The CDR3 nucleotides read TGCAGCGTTGACCCGGACAGCCGGCATGATACGCAGTATTTT.

This clonotype appeared a few times. The rearrangement links TRBV20-1 to TRBJ2-3, with a weak D call TRBD1 (5 bases). This CDR3 region has 13 residues. CDR1 is DFQATT and CDR2 is SNEGSKA in the germline V gene (reference sequence). The V gene lost 4 bases and the J gene lost 3 bases, with 11 bases spanning the gap. CDR3 in amino acids: CSATGSGTDTQYF. DNA for the CDR3: TGCAGTGCTACAGGGTCCGGGACAGATACGCAGTATTTT.

A few counts support this clonotype. The chain uses TRBV9 and TRBJ2-1; a weak D match, TRBD2 (6 bases). The CDR3 runs to 15 residues. The V end lost 0 bases, the J end lost 3 bases, and 10 bases lay between the germline ends. Germline V gene data show CDR1 as SGDLS and CDR2 as YYNGEE. DNA for the CDR3: TGTGCCAGCAGCGTAGGCCAGGGAGGCTACAATGAGCAGTTCTTC. This translates into CASSVGQGGYNEQFF.